This TCR beta chain was profiled in a study of tumor-infiltrating lymphocytes in primary liver carcinoma. Making TCR beta cDNA involved 400 to 600 ng total RNA and a constant-region primer. Employing slightly modified ARM-PCR, three nested multiplex PCR rounds were run, and these gave rise to the TCR beta libraries. TRBV1-TRBV30 forward and Cbeta reverse primers drove the first two roughly 10-cycle rounds. Each CDR3 protein gets one entry after TCRdb re-called the multiplex PCR reads with MiXCR. The sample records some 120,000 distinct CDR3 sequences, approximately 70% being singletons. This clonotype was counted ten times or more. This CDR3 is built from 16 residues. Trimming took off 5 bases at V and 4 bases at J, with 21 bases between the two ends. CDR1 is MNHNY and CDR2 is SVGAGI in the germline V gene (reference sequence). The study co-extracted DNA and RNA from 20-30 mg of unsorted bulk tissue.

Input material: liver tumor tissue from sampling region 1. The sample's subset: tumor region T1, superior pole. The V call is TRBV6-6, the J call TRBJ2-7; D may correspond to TRBD1 or TRBD2 (5 bases each). This receptor was obtained from a woman aged 60 to 75 with primary liver carcinoma and hepatitis B virus infection. Here the CDR3 DNA reads TGTGCCAGCAGTAACCGGGACCTCCGAGAAACTTACGAGCAGTACTTC. Residues: CASSNRDLRETYEQYF.